The sequence of this TCR beta chain was determined in a study of blood T cell repertoires in COVID-19. On the study more broadly: Whether acute or convalescent, the COVID-19 samples came from the United States, Italy and Spain. Sources were T cells, B-cell-depleted T cells, or PBMCs; the material itself was cDNA or gDNA.

Libraries were prepared by immunoSEQ multiplex PCR; TCRdb keeps only in-frame clonotypes and omits some of them. The repertoire includes roughly 570,000 clones, about 89% of them detected once, and about 8.2% sits in the top ten. This clone was counted once. The sample consisted of peripheral blood. This TCR came from a woman aged 45-65 years with COVID-19, enrolled during active disease.

The CDR3 coding sequence is TGCGCCAGCAGCCGGGACAGGGAGAGTTACACTGAAGCTTTCTTT. This translates into CASSRDRESYTEAFF. V and J are TRBV4-1 and TRBJ1-1; 9 nucleotides line up with TRBD1. V lost 4 bases to trimming and J lost 3 bases; unmatched junction nucleotides: 6. The CDR3 length is 15 residues. Per germline, CDR1 MGHRA and CDR2 YSYEKL.